This T cell receptor beta chain is drawn from a study of blood T cell repertoires in COVID-19. At the level of the study: The United States, Italy and Spain supplied acute and convalescent COVID-19 samples. From T cells, B-cell-depleted T cells, or PBMCs came the material, which was cDNA or gDNA.

Participants, about 18 to 90 years old, spanned under 25 US areas. The CDR3 extends over 15 amino acids. V was clipped by 3 bases and J by 5 bases; unmatched bases: 6. Germline V gives CDR1 LGHDT, CDR2 YNNKEL (reference sequence). As processed by the authors: Using reference gene primer amplification, nucleated cell counts were estimated. Using immunoSEQ multiplex PCR, the repertoire was profiled, and TCRdb retains in-frame clones only, with some absent. From that table come the V and J calls and clone size; the DNA was used to work out D and trimming. Here the sample spans hundreds of thousands of clones, 70% to 90% being singletons.

Input material: PBMCs or T cells enriched from blood (not recorded which). The chain carries TRBV3-1 (or the pseudogene TRBV3-2) and TRBJ2-2; TRBD1 agrees at 7 bases. The TCR sequence derives from a woman aged 40 to 50 with acute COVID-19. This CDR3 is CASSQLGGRTGELFF. In nucleotides, the CDR3 is TGTGCCAGCAGCCAGCTAGGGGGCAGAACCGGGGAGCTGTTTTTT.